The subject of this entry is one T cell receptor (beta chain). Its cognate antigen is unknown. The sample is drawn from a study of cytomegalovirus exposure and HLA in healthy donors. Overall study results and limits: In a later analysis, HLA-C alleles had the fewest associated TCRs, DRB1 alleles the most. Indistinguishable V segments, including TRBV6-2 and TRBV6-3, were excluded. When analyzed later, a missense DCLRE1C variant was found to be linked to TCR beta V- and J-gene trimming.

The PCR was carried out with 60 Vbeta primers and 13 Jbeta primers. Data came from immunoSEQ multiplex PCR; TCRdb stores just in-frame clones and leaves some out. This sample contains tens of thousands of clones. Each donor's status was that of a healthy bone marrow donor. V shed 0 bases, J shed 1 base, and the junction held 2 bases outside the gene matches. This CDR3 has 17 residues. CDR1 LGHNA and CDR2 YNFKEQ come from the germline V gene. The V gene is TRBV4-2, the J gene TRBJ2-7; TRBD2 aligns across 14 bases. The receptor was derived from a woman younger than 45 in good health and CMV-seronegative. Sequenced sample: PBMCs. The DNA of the CDR3 is TGTGCCAGCAGCCAAGAAGGGACTAGCGGGAGTTCCTACGAGCAGTACTTC. It encodes CASSQEGTSGSSYEQYF.